The rows below give T cell receptor beta chains drawn from one sample of a study of T-cell memory formation after mild COVID-19. Each CDR3 protein is one row after TCRdb ran MiXCR on the 5' RACE reads. Of roughly 250,000 distinct CDR3 sequences listed, roughly a sixth were seen once; the top ten hold 22%. Sample: PBMCs or a T cell subset sorted from them (not recorded which). These TCRs come from a man aged 18-30 years who had mild COVID-19 (a few samples of this study predate the infection). Cell type and time point are not known. The CDR3 runs from the conserved cysteine through the conserved F or W. The D gene is left open where the match is weak. Only some rows state a clone size, as once, few, many or a class for expanded clones.

cdr3_nt	cdr3_aa	j_call	clone_size	v_call	d_call
TGTGGGGCGAGATTCGCTGGGGCCAACGTCCTGACTTTC	CGARFAGANVLTF	TRBJ2-6	many	TRBV7-2	.
TGCAGCGTCCTGACAGCTAACTATGGCTACACCTTC	CSVLTANYGYTF	TRBJ1-2	.	TRBV29-1	.
TGCGCCAGCAGCCAAGGACTAGCGGACCAAGAGACCCAGTACTTC	CASSQGLADQETQYF	TRBJ2-5	few	TRBV5-1	TRBD2
TGTGCCAGCAGTCCGGATCAGGGATTCTCCTATGGCTACACCTTC	CASSPDQGFSYGYTF	TRBJ1-2	few	TRBV12-3/TRBV12-4	.
TGTGCCAGCTCACCCGCGGCAGGGGTGAACATTCAGTACTTC	CASSPAAGVNIQYF	TRBJ2-4	.	TRBV18	.
TGCGCCAGCAGTGATGGGTCCCGAGGGGAAGAGACCCAGTACTTC	CASSDGSRGEETQYF	TRBJ2-5	few	TRBV10-2	.
TGTGCCAGCAGTCCCCAGGTTGATGCTTTCTTT	CASSPQVDAFF	TRBJ1-1	.	TRBV12-3/TRBV12-4	.
TGTGCCAGCTCCCCCGGGCTAGGCACTAGCGGGCCAGAAAACATTCAGTACTTC	CASSPGLGTSGPENIQYF	TRBJ2-4	.	TRBV18	TRBD2
TGTGCCATCAGTGAGGAAGGGGGGGAACGCACAGATACGCAGTATTTT	CAISEEGGERTDTQYF	TRBJ2-3	.	TRBV10-3	.
TGTGCCAGCAGCGTAGGGGCAGGGGAGCAGTACTTC	CASSVGAGEQYF	TRBJ2-7	many	TRBV9	.
TGCGCCAGCAGCCCGCGGACAATTTCCTACGAGCAGTACTTC	CASSPRTISYEQYF	TRBJ2-7	.	TRBV5-1	.
TGTGCCAGCTCACCCGGGGACCTGGCTGAAAAACTGTTTTTT	CASSPGDLAEKLFF	TRBJ1-4	.	TRBV18	.
TGTGCCAGCAGTGCGACAGCTAATTCACCCCTCCACTTT	CASSATANSPLHF	TRBJ1-6	.	TRBV12-3/TRBV12-4	.
TGCGCCAGCAGCTTCGGGACTAACTACAATGAGCAGTTCTTC	CASSFGTNYNEQFF	TRBJ2-1	few	TRBV5-1	TRBD2
TGCGCCAGCAGCTGGAAGGTCGGGGAGACCCAGTACTTC	CASSWKVGETQYF	TRBJ2-5	.	TRBV5-1	.
TGCGCCAGCAGCTTGGCCACACAGGGTTTGTATGAGCAGTTCTTC	CASSLATQGLYEQFF	TRBJ2-1	.	TRBV5-1	.
TGCGCCAGCAGCTTGATGGGGGCTCAAGAGACCCAGTACTTC	CASSLMGAQETQYF	TRBJ2-5	few	TRBV5-1	.
TGTGCCAGCAGTTACTCCTGGAACTTGGGGTCTGGGGCCAACGTCCTGACTTTC	CASSYSWNLGSGANVLTF	TRBJ2-6	few	TRBV6-5	.
TGCAGTGCTAGTGGAGGGGGCAACACCGGGGAGCTGTTTTTT	CSASGGGNTGELFF	TRBJ2-2	.	TRBV20-1	.
TGTGCCACCAGCAGAGAAGGGAAGACCCAGTACTTC	CATSREGKTQYF	TRBJ2-5	few	TRBV15	.
TGCAGTGCTAGATCCAGGGGGAACAACGAGCAGTACTTC	CSARSRGNNEQYF	TRBJ2-7	.	TRBV20-1	TRBD1
TGTGCCAGCGGTACAACGTATGGCTACACCTTC	CASGTTYGYTF	TRBJ1-2	few	TRBV6-2/TRBV6-3	.